Here is one TCR beta chain with its context. This sample was taken from a study of identical twins. Carrying unique molecular identifiers, the cDNA also gained a universal primer site through template switching. MiXCR was run by TCRdb on the 5' RACE reads, yielding one entry per CDR3 protein. The sample consists of about 690,000 distinct CDR3 sequences, 6.1% of them appearing once. The J segment lost 5 bases and the V segment lost 0 bases, leaving 1 base of the junction unmatched. Germline V gene lookup returns CDR1 MRHNA and CDR2 SNTAGT. The CDR3 totals 15 residues. This receptor was obtained from a man between 18 and 29 years old in good health. Sequenced: naive T cells sorted from blood. V is TRBV6-4 and J is TRBJ2-3, with 11 bases lining up with TRBD2. CDR3: CASSDSLAGVDTQYF. The CDR3 DNA follows: TGTGCCAGCAGTGACTCACTAGCGGGAGTAGATACGCAGTATTTT.